The 27 T cell receptor beta chains listed next were all sequenced from one sample in a study of OX40 agonist ivuxolimab in advanced cancers. The method was immunoSEQ multiplex PCR; TCRdb's version includes in-frame clones alone and lacks a portion of them. The table has roughly 75,000 clones, roughly nine tenths seen once. The specimen comprised CD4+ or CD8+ T cells sorted from blood, sampled in a trial of the OX40 agonist ivuxolimab. Receptor source: an adult with an advanced solid tumor such as melanoma, head and neck, liver or kidney cancer.

This clone was detected once. V and J are TRBV7-2 and TRBJ2-5; D possibly matches TRBD1 or TRBD2 (5 bases each). The ends were cut back, 5 bases at V and 7 bases at J, with 14 bases in the middle. This CDR3 has 13 amino acids. Germline V gives CDR1 SGHTA, CDR2 FQGNSA. CDR3 in amino acids: CASSPHGTRTQYF. CDR3 sequence (DNA): TGTGCCAGCAGCCCCCATGGGACGAGGACCCAGTACTTC. The full variable domain, its missing parts supplied by reference TRBV7-2 and TRBJ2-5, is GAGVSQSPSNKVTEKGKDVELRCDPISGHTALYWYRQSLGQGLEFLIYFQGNSAPDKSGLPSDRFSAERTGGSVSTLTIQRTQQEDSAVYLCASSPHGTRTQYFGPGTRLLVL.

The chain couples TRBV15 to TRBJ1-3; a weak D match, TRBD1 (5 bases). Germline values: CDR1 LNHNV, CDR2 YYDKDF (reference sequence). There are 20 residues in the CDR3. V lost 3 bases and J 0 bases, leaving 24 bases between the germline ends. For the CDR3, the DNA is TGTGCCACCAGCAGTACTACAAACTTCCTGACAGAATACTCTGGAAACACCATATATTTT. Residues: CATSSTTNFLTEYSGNTIYF.

The chain carries TRBV5-1 and TRBJ2-3, with TRBD2 matching 14 bases. V lost 4 bases and J lost 4; bases outside the gene matches: 5. There are 16 residues in the CDR3. Germline V gene lookup returns CDR1 SGHRS and CDR2 YFSETQ. The CDR3 DNA is TGCGCCAGCAGCCCGGGACTAGCGGGAGTGTCAGATACGCAGTATTTT. Protein: CASSPGLAGVSDTQYF. The full variable domain, rest sourced from reference TRBV5-1 and TRBJ2-3, is KAGVTQTPRYLIKTRGQQVTLSCSPISGHRSVSWYQQTPGQGLQFLFEYFSETQRNKGNFPGRFSGRQFSNSRSEMNVSTLELGDSALYLCASSPGLAGVSDTQYFGPGTRLTVL.

The chain links TRBV27 to TRBJ2-5; maybe TRBD2 (9 bases). V shed 3 bases and J shed 3 bases, with 29 bases lying between them. CDR3 length: 20 amino acids. The V gene's germline CDR1 is MNHEY and CDR2 SMNVEV (reference sequence). The CDR3 coding sequence is TGTGCCAGCAGTTTCCCAGGGGGCGCGAGAACTAGCGGGTTTGAAGAGACCCAGTACTTC. This sequence encodes CASSFPGGARTSGFEETQYF.

There are a few counts of this clone. This CDR3 reads CSALGQQGLEAFF. The CDR3 DNA reads TGCAGCGCGCTTGGTCAGCAGGGCTTGGAGGCTTTCTTT. The chain combines TRBV29-1 with TRBJ1-1; tentative D call: TRBD1 (5 bases). Germline values: CDR1 SQVTM, CDR2 ANQGSEA. Trimming shortened V by 7 bases and J by 11 bases, and 23 bases separated the two germline ends. The CDR3 is 13 amino acids.

The rearrangement joins TRBV29-1 to TRBJ2-5; perhaps TRBD2 as D (5 bases). The V gene's germline CDR1 is SQVTM and CDR2 ANQGSEA. V lost 0 bases and J 7 bases, leaving 18 bases between the germline ends. This CDR3 has 15 residues. This chain's CDR3 is CSVEDPPGIDGTQYF. The CDR3 nucleotides are TGCAGCGTTGAAGATCCCCCCGGGATCGATGGGACCCAGTACTTC.

The chain couples TRBV28 to TRBJ2-1; D remains ambiguous. Between the trimmed V and J ends, which lost 2 bases and 3 bases, there was a span of 5 bases. The CDR3 length is 13 residues. Germline values: CDR1 MDHEN, CDR2 SYDVKM. The CDR3, as DNA: TGTGCCAGCAGTTTAGTCGGCTACAATGAGCAGTTCTTC. Its protein product is CASSLVGYNEQFF.

This clone was counted only a few times. This chain uses TRBV6-5 with TRBJ2-7, with 7 bases identical to TRBD2. Unmatched junction bases numbered 5, after V lost 0 bases and J lost 3 bases. CDR3 size: 15 residues. From germline, CDR1 is MNHEY and CDR2 SVGAGI. The CDR3 DNA follows: TGTGCCAGCAGTTACTCGTTCGCTAGCGGCTACGAGCAGTACTTC. Protein sequence: CASSYSFASGYEQYF.

The V call is TRBV18, the J call TRBJ1-1, with 7 nucleotides matching TRBD1. V was clipped by 2 bases and J by 5 bases; unmatched bases: 8. The CDR3 is 15 residues long. CDR1 KGHSH and CDR2 LQKENI come from the germline V gene. In DNA, the CDR3 is TGTGCCAGCTCACCAATTGAGGGGGCCGGGACTGAAGCTTTCTTT. This codes for CASSPIEGAGTEAFF. Complete variable domain (other parts from reference TRBV18 and TRBJ1-1): NAGVMQNPRHLVRRRGQEARLRCSPMKGHSHVYWYRQLPEEGLKFMVYLQKENIIDESGMPKERFSAEFPKEGPSILRIQQVVRGDSAAYFCASSPIEGAGTEAFFGQGTRLTVV.

This clone was seen more than once but under ten times. The chain couples TRBV18 to TRBJ1-3; D may be TRBD1 (5 bases). Germline V gives CDR1 KGHSH, CDR2 LQKENI. This CDR3 region has 14 residues. With 2 bases removed from V and 4 bases from J, the gap between germline ends came to 9 bases. The DNA for the CDR3 is TGTGCCAGCTCACCAGCAGGGTTAGGAAACACCATATATTTT. It codes for CASSPAGLGNTIYF.

This chain joins TRBV30 and TRBJ1-2; a weak D match, TRBD1 (5 bases). Germline V gene lookup returns CDR1 GTSNPN and CDR2 SVGIG (reference sequence). The length of the CDR3 is 12 residues. The ends were cut back, 2 bases at V and 6 bases at J, with 10 bases in the middle. The CDR3 protein is CAWSRQTDGYTF. The CDR3 DNA reads TGTGCCTGGAGTAGGCAGACAGATGGCTACACCTTC.

The chain recombines TRBV5-5 with TRBJ1-5, with D tentatively TRBD1 (6 bases). CDR1 SGHKS and CDR2 YYEKEE come from the germline V gene (reference sequence). V was pared by 0 bases and J by 2 bases, with 12 bases between. This CDR3 has 16 residues. CDR3 sequence reads: CASSLEGGLGNQPQHF. In DNA, the CDR3 is TGTGCCAGCAGCTTGGAGGGGGGGCTTGGCAATCAGCCCCAGCATTTT.

The rearrangement links TRBV6-5 to TRBJ1-2; no definite D call. CDR3 length equals 14 residues. Germline V gives CDR1 MNHEY, CDR2 SVGAGI. V was clipped by 0 bases and J by 7 bases, with 12 bases between them. CDR3 nucleotides: TGTGCCAGCAGTTACTCGTACCGGGGAACTGGCTACACCTTC. This sequence encodes CASSYSYRGTGYTF.

V usage is TRBV10-3 and J usage is TRBJ2-2; perhaps D is TRBD1 or TRBD2 (5 bases each). In germline, CDR1 is ENHRY, CDR2 SYGVKD. The CDR3 is 16 residues long. V shed 0 bases and J shed 0 bases, with 8 bases lying between them. The CDR3 reads CAISESGTANTGELFF. CDR3 in DNA: TGTGCCATCAGTGAGTCAGGGACGGCGAACACCGGGGAGCTGTTTTTT.

The chain joins TRBV4-1 to TRBJ2-1; 9 bases are a match to TRBD2. Per the germline V gene, CDR1 is MGHRA and CDR2 is YSYEKL. V shed 1 base, J shed 3 bases, and the junction held 10 bases outside the gene matches. This CDR3 has 18 amino acids. CDR3 sequence (DNA): TGCGCCAGCAGCCAAGTCCGGTACCTAGCGGGGATCTACAATGAGCAGTTCTTC. It is translated as CASSQVRYLAGIYNEQFF.

This chain uses TRBV21-1 with TRBJ2-3; the table's D gene call, TRBD2, was not cross checked with the DNA. TRBV21-1 is classified as a pseudogene. The CDR3 is 12 residues long. CDR3 coding DNA: TGTGCCAGCAGCAATATCACAGATACGCAGTATTTT. Its translation is CASSNITDTQYF.

The V and J genes are TRBV7-2 and TRBJ1-2, with 11 positions matching TRBD1. Trimming cost V 7 bases and J 7 bases; bases outside gene matches: 5. The CDR3 has 13 residues. Per the germline V gene, CDR1 is SGHTA and CDR2 is FQGNSA. Written as DNA, the CDR3 is TGTGCCAGCACCCCCGGGACAGGGGGTGGCTACACCTTC. Translating gives CASTPGTGGGYTF.

The J gene is TRBJ2-1, the V gene TRBV13; D is ambiguous. V lost 5 bases and J lost 0, with 11 bases in between. The CDR3 consists of 15 residues. Germline V gene sequence: CDR1 PRHDT, CDR2 FYEKMQ (reference sequence). CDR3 DNA sequence: TGTGCCAGCAGCCCAAAGGCGAGCTCCTACAATGAGCAGTTCTTC. Translated: CASSPKASSYNEQFF.

This chain connects TRBV27 to TRBJ2-3; D might be TRBD2 (6 bases). From germline, CDR1 is MNHEY and CDR2 SMNVEV (reference sequence). The V and J ends lost 6 bases and 0 bases respectively, with 10 bases between them. The CDR3 runs to 14 residues. The CDR3 protein is CASRLSGSTDTQYF. The CDR3 DNA reads TGTGCCAGCAGACTTAGCGGAAGCACAGATACGCAGTATTTT.

This chain connects TRBV6-1 to TRBJ1-5; D unclear. From germline, CDR1 is MNHNS and CDR2 SASEGT. There are 17 residues in the CDR3. Trimming stripped 2 bases from V and 5 bases from J, with 19 bases between. CDR3 DNA: TGTGCCAGCAGTGAATTTTGGAGCGGCCTGATGGATCAGCCCCAGCATTTT. This encodes CASSEFWSGLMDQPQHF.

This rearrangement joins TRBV10-3 to TRBJ2-2, with a weak D call TRBD1 (6 bases). Germline lookup yields CDR1 ENHRY and CDR2 SYGVKD. V lost 8 bases, J lost 2 bases, and 12 bases lay in between. The CDR3 is made up of 14 amino acids. CDR3 sequence: CAIGQTENTGELFF. CDR3 nucleotide sequence: TGTGCCATCGGACAGACGGAAAACACCGGGGAGCTGTTTTTT.

The rearrangement links TRBV10-3 to TRBJ2-2; D is perhaps TRBD1 (5 bases). V was clipped by 7 bases and J by 1 base, with 10 bases between them. Germline loops: CDR1 ENHRY, CDR2 SYGVKD. The CDR3 spans 14 residues. CDR3 coding DNA: TGTGCCATCACCCAAGGACAGAACACCGGGGAGCTGTTTTTT. Encoded protein: CAITQGQNTGELFF.

For this clone: The same CDR3 arises from other DNA sequences in this sample as well. J is TRBJ1-1 and V is TRBV5-1; no firm D call. This CDR3 comprises 14 residues. V was trimmed by 0 bases and J by 0 bases, leaving 6 bases between them. The germline V gene encodes CDR1 SGHRS and CDR2 YFSETQ. CDR3 sequence (DNA): TGCGCCAGCAGCTTGGTAGGGCTGAACACTGAAGCTTTCTTT. Translating gives CASSLVGLNTEAFF.

The rearrangement uses TRBV19 and TRBJ2-7, with a tentative D call TRBD1 (5 bases). V was shortened by 7 bases and J by 6 bases, with 10 bases between the two germline ends. Germline lookup yields CDR1 LNHDA and CDR2 SQIVND (reference sequence). The CDR3 has 11 amino acids. The CDR3 spells CASTFGAEQYF. CDR3 nucleotide sequence: TGTGCCAGTACGTTTGGGGCCGAGCAGTACTTC.

The chain has TRBV4-3 and TRBJ2-7; 8 nucleotides line up with TRBD2. The germline V gene encodes CDR1 LGHNA and CDR2 YSLEER. The trim removed 3 bases at V and 7 bases at J, leaving 14 bases unmatched. This CDR3 contains 16 residues. CDR3 in amino acids: CASSHPGGPLGVEQYF. CDR3 DNA: TGCGCCAGCAGCCATCCGGGGGGGCCCTTGGGTGTGGAGCAGTACTTC.

This chain joins TRBV6-1 and TRBJ1-6; D remains ambiguous. Per the germline V gene, CDR1 is MNHNS and CDR2 is SASEGT. Trimming pared 1 base from V and 2 bases from J, leaving 12 bases between. The CDR3 has 17 amino acids. CDR3 amino acids: CASSEVEWATYNSPLHF. CDR3 sequence (DNA): TGTGCCAGCAGTGAAGTGGAGTGGGCTACCTATAATTCACCCCTCCACTTT.

The rearrangement links TRBV25-1 to TRBJ2-1; 9 bases map to TRBD1. V shed 4 bases and J 2 bases; nucleotides not matched to a gene: 6. Germline V gives CDR1 MGHDK, CDR2 SYGVNS. The CDR3 loop spans 16 amino acids. This CDR3 reads CASSGTGGSPYNEQFF. The DNA for the CDR3 is TGTGCCAGCAGTGGCACAGGGGGCTCACCCTACAATGAGCAGTTCTTC. Full variable domain (missing parts from reference TRBV25-1 and TRBJ2-1): EADIYQTPRYLVIGTGKKITLECSQTMGHDKMYWYQQDPGMELHLIHYSYGVNSTEKGDLSSESTVSRIRTEHFPLTLESARPSHTSQYLCASSGTGGSPYNEQFFGPGTRLTVL.